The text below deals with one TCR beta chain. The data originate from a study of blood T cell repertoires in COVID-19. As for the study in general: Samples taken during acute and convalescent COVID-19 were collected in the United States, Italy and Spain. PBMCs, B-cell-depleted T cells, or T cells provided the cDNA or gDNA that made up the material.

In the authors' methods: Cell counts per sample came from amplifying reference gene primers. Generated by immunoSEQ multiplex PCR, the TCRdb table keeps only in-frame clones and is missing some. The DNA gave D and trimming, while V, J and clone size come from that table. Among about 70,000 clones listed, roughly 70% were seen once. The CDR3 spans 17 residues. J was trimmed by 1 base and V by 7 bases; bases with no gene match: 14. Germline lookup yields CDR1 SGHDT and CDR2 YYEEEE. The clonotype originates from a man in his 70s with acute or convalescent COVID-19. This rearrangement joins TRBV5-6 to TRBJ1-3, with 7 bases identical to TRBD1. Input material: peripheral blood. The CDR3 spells CASLLWTGSFSGNTIYF. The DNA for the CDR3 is TGTGCCAGCCTTCTATGGACAGGCTCTTTTTCTGGAAACACCATATATTTT.